This TCR beta chain was retrieved from a study of blood T cell repertoires in COVID-19. Study as a whole: Samples representing acute and convalescent COVID-19 were sourced from the United States, Italy and Spain. From T cells, B-cell-depleted T cells, or PBMCs came the material, which was cDNA or gDNA.

In the study's own analysis: Estimation of nucleated cell counts was performed using reference gene primer amplification. Method: immunoSEQ multiplex PCR; TCRdb's copy keeps in-frame clones and lacks some. That table supplies the V and J calls and clone size; D and trimming were determined from the DNA. The data show 250,000 or so clones, 75% to 85% seen once. V was pared by 11 bases and J by 2 bases, with 9 bases between. This CDR3 is 11 amino acids long. Germline CDR1 is ENHRY and CDR2 is SYGVKD. This chain uses TRBV10-3 with TRBJ1-1; D is unresolved. This receptor was identified in a woman in her 70s with acute or convalescent COVID-19. What was sequenced was peripheral blood. The CDR3 nucleotides are TGTGCCTCAGGACTCAACACTGAAGCTTTCTTT. Translating gives CASGLNTEAFF.